The entry that follows covers one TCR beta chain sequence. Its target is unknown. This entry is derived from a study of vaccination effects on CD4 cells after COVID-19. Clones were read by immunoSEQ multiplex PCR, and TCRdb kept only the in-frame ones, dropping some. Altogether about 66,000 clones are present, about 80% being singletons, with the ten largest covering 0.8% to 1%. Within the ViraFEST assay, antigen-specific CD4+ T cells underwent expansion with viral peptide pools prior to sequencing. It was after approximately 11 days of culture that CD4+ T cells were isolated. Subjects were given two BNT162b2 or mRNA-1273 vaccine doses. Vaccinated recipients, who were negative for nucleocapsid antibodies, had no history of SARS-CoV-2 infection. Half of the medium was exchanged for IL-2 medium on both days 3 and 7. Germline-derived CDR1 and CDR2 are MNHEY and SVGAGI. This CDR3 contains 12 residues.

The material was CD4+ T cells from PBMCs cultured with HCoV-OC43 spike peptides, obtained after COVID-19 vaccination. The subset is: HCoV-OC43 spike overlapping peptide pool stimulation. The TCR comes from a human donor who received a COVID-19 vaccine. The genes are TRBV6-5 and TRBJ2-1; D not certain. CDR3 sequence reads: CASARRPAEQFF. DNA for the CDR3: TGTGCTTCCGCCCGGCGCCCGGCTGAGCAGTTCTTC.